This entry describes one T cell receptor (beta chain). TCRdb's table, derived via immunoSEQ multiplex PCR, lists solely in-frame clones and lacks some. The profile shows 2 million to 2.5 million clones, roughly 94% of them singletons. These data come from a study of shared clonotypes between healthy human individuals. Study-wide background: CD8 memory received one plate per donor, CD8 naive two, CD4 memory three and CD4 naive three.

From germline, CDR1 is SGHAT and CDR2 FQNNGV. The CDR3 extends over 18 amino acids. The trim removed 4 bases at V and 4 bases at J, leaving 12 bases unmatched. This clonotype was obtained from a man younger than 35 in good health. What was sequenced was naive CD4+ T cells sorted from blood. Subset: CD45RA+ positively selected. V gene TRBV11-2 combines with J gene TRBJ1-6, with 8 nucleotides matching TRBD1. The CDR3 bases are TGTGCCAGCAGCTCACCAGGGCGGGGGACAGGTTATAATTCACCCCTCCACTTT. As protein: CASSSPGRGTGYNSPLHF.